This T cell receptor beta chain was captured by sequencing in a study of resident and recirculating memory T cells in vitiligo. Study-level information: Whole samples, not sorted cells, were homogenized and used for genomic DNA extraction.

Regarding this clone: The antigen remains unidentified.

The table came from immunoSEQ multiplex PCR; TCRdb's copy has only in-frame clones and leaves some out. The sample yields 39,000 or so clones, roughly 91% seen once. This CDR3 has 14 residues. V was clipped by 0 bases and J by 6 bases, with 11 bases between them. Looked up from germline, CDR1 is SGHRS and CDR2 is YFSETQ. Patients had received no treatment within the previous three months. Overall study results and limits: No unique dominant TCR clone was found in vitiligo lesions. TCR sequences were not conserved across biopsy sites or patients.

This chain links TRBV5-1 with TRBJ2-3; D perhaps matches TRBD1 (5 bases). The TCR comes from a male donor with vitiligo. The sample consisted of blood. This chain's CDR3 is CASSLGGSSDTQYF. The CDR3, as DNA: TGCGCCAGCAGCTTGGGGGGCAGTTCCGATACGCAGTATTTT. Based on the CDR3 plus reference TRBV5-1 and TRBJ2-3, the full variable domain is KAGVTQTPRYLIKTRGQQVTLSCSPISGHRSVSWYQQTPGQGLQFLFEYFSETQRNKGNFPGRFSGRQFSNSRSEMNVSTLELGDSALYLCASSLGGSSDTQYFGPGTRLTVL.